These T cell receptor beta chains were read from a single sample in a study of blood T cell repertoires in COVID-19. Data came from immunoSEQ multiplex PCR; TCRdb stores just in-frame clones and leaves some out. This table holds some 350,000 clones, more than 75% found once. Sequenced: peripheral blood. The receptors were gathered from a woman aged 45-59 years with COVID-19, enrolled during active disease. The CDR3 runs from the conserved cysteine through the conserved F or W. D genes are given only for firm matches.

J: TRBJ2-1
V: TRBV6-2/TRBV6-3
D: TRBD2
DNA: TGTGCCAGCAGTTACCCCGGGACTAGCGGGAACAATGAGCAGTTCTTC
CDR3: CASSYPGTSGNNEQFF

J: TRBJ2-1
V: TRBV11-3
D: TRBD2
DNA: TGTGCCAGCAGCCTCATGAGGGGAGGGCCTGGTGAGCAGTTCTTC
CDR3: CASSLMRGGPGEQFF

J: TRBJ1-5
V: TRBV11-3
D: .
DNA: TGTGCCAGCAGCTTCGGTGGCAATCAGCCCCAGCATTTT
CDR3: CASSFGGNQPQHF

J: TRBJ2-5
V: TRBV6-2/TRBV6-3
D: TRBD2
DNA: TGTGCCAGCAGTAGGACTAGCGGGAGGAGCCAAGAGACCCAGTACTTC
CDR3: CASSRTSGRSQETQYF

J: TRBJ1-6
V: TRBV6-5
D: .
DNA: TGTGCCAGCAGTTACTCGTTTAGGAGGGATAATTCACCCCTCCACTTT
CDR3: CASSYSFRRDNSPLHF

J: TRBJ2-5
V: TRBV13
D: TRBD2
DNA: TGTGCCAGCAGCGCCCGACTAGCGGTACAAGAGACCCAGTACTTC
CDR3: CASSARLAVQETQYF

J: TRBJ1-6
V: TRBV11-3
D: .
DNA: TGTGCCAGCAGCTTTATTAATTCACCCCTCCACTTT
CDR3: CASSFINSPLHF

J: TRBJ1-1
V: TRBV19
D: .
DNA: TGTGCCAGTAGTTCCACAGGGTACACTGAAGCTTTCTTT
CDR3: CASSSTGYTEAFF

J: TRBJ1-5
V: TRBV19
D: TRBD1
DNA: TGTGCCAGTAGTACAGGGGGCAGGAATCAGCCCCAGCATTTT
CDR3: CASSTGGRNQPQHF

J: TRBJ2-5
V: TRBV5-1
D: .
DNA: TGCGCCAGCACCATATCAACCGGGACAAAAGAGACCCAGTACTTC
CDR3: CASTISTGTKETQYF

J: TRBJ2-1
V: TRBV4-3
D: TRBD2
DNA: TGCGCCAGCAGCCAAGAGACGGGACTAGCGGGAGTTGGAGAGCAGTTCTTC
CDR3: CASSQETGLAGVGEQFF

J: TRBJ2-2
V: TRBV19
D: .
DNA: TGTGCCAGTAGTACCCCCCGGGGGTTGAGCACCGGGGAGCTGTTTTTT
CDR3: CASSTPRGLSTGELFF

J: TRBJ2-7
V: TRBV7-3
D: .
DNA: TGTGCCAGCAGCTTAGGCGGTGCCCCCTACGAGCAGTACTTC
CDR3: CASSLGGAPYEQYF

J: TRBJ2-3
V: TRBV21-1
D: .
DNA: TGTGCCAGCAGCCCAGCGGTAGCAGGGGATCAAGATACGCAGTATTTT
CDR3: CASSPAVAGDQDTQYF

J: TRBJ1-2
V: TRBV20-1
D: .
DNA: TGCAGTGTTTCGACAGTGCTTGGCTACACCTTC
CDR3: CSVSTVLGYTF

J: TRBJ1-4
V: TRBV2
D: TRBD1
DNA: TGTGCCAGCAGTGCTGCAGGGGGAGGCTTAGGTGAAAAACTGTTTTTT
CDR3: CASSAAGGGLGEKLFF

J: TRBJ2-5
V: TRBV7-2
D: TRBD2
DNA: TGTGCCAGCAGCTTAGCGGGAGGGCGTGAGACCCAGTACTTC
CDR3: CASSLAGGRETQYF

J: TRBJ2-2
V: TRBV15
D: .
DNA: TGTGCCACCAGCAGAGTACAGGGCAGGGAGCTGTTTTTT
CDR3: CATSRVQGRELFF